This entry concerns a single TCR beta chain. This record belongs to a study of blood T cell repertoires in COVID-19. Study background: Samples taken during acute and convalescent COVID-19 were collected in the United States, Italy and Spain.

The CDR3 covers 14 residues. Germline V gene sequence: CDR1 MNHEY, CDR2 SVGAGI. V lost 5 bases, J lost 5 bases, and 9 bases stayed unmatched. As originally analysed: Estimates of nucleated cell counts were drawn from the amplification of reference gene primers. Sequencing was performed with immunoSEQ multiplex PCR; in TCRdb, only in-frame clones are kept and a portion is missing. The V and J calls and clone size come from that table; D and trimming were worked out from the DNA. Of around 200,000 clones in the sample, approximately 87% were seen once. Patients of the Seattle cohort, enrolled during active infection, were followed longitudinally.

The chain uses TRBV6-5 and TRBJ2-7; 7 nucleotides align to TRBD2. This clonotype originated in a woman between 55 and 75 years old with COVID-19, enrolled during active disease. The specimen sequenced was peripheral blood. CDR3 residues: CASSPQGGAHEQYF. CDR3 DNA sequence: TGTGCCAGCAGTCCCCAGGGAGGGGCCCACGAGCAGTACTTC.